This entry concerns a single TCR beta chain. Its antigen is unknown. The data were produced by immunoSEQ multiplex PCR, yet TCRdb's version contains in-frame clones alone and is incomplete. The table lists about 200,000 clones, roughly three quarters of them singletons, with around 1.3% in the top ten. The sample is drawn from a study of cytomegalovirus exposure and HLA in healthy donors. Study-wide points: The tendency of first-cohort TCR clusters to co-occur in the 120 or so validation repertoires was the finding of a later analysis.

Trimming left V 0 bases short and J 10 bases short, with 11 bases between. Looked up from germline, CDR1 is SGHNT and CDR2 is YYREEE (reference sequence). The CDR3 has 13 residues. This rearrangement joins TRBV5-4 to TRBJ2-1, with D possibly TRBD1 on 5 matching bases. Material: PBMCs. The TCR originated in a woman in her thirties in good health and CMV-seronegative. DNA for the CDR3: TGTGCCAGCAGCTTGGTTGCGTCAGGGGAGCAGTTCTTC. It encodes CASSLVASGEQFF.